This T cell receptor (beta chain) was profiled in a study of blood T cell repertoires in COVID-19. The wider study: PBMCs, B-cell-depleted T cells, or T cells provided the cDNA or gDNA that made up the material.

The germline CDR1 and CDR2 sequences are MGHRA and YSYEKL. With 4 bases clipped from V and 3 bases from J, the junction kept 3 bases outside the gene matches. This CDR3 has 14 amino acids. Original processing notes: Amplified reference gene primers provided the basis for estimating nucleated cell counts. Here immunoSEQ multiplex PCR was the method, and the copy in TCRdb shows in-frame clones only, minus some. Clone size and V and J calls were adopted from that table, with D and trimming inferred from the DNA. This sample has 150,000 to 250,000 clones, with roughly 94% found just once. This clone was observed once.

V usage is TRBV4-1 and J usage is TRBJ1-2; TRBD1 matches at 9 bases. Sequencing was carried out using peripheral blood. The receptor's source is a man aged 30 to 45 with COVID-19, enrolled during active disease. The CDR3 region has the DNA TGCGCCAGCAGCCCCCGACAGGGGGACTATGGCTACACCTTC. Its translation: CASSPRQGDYGYTF.